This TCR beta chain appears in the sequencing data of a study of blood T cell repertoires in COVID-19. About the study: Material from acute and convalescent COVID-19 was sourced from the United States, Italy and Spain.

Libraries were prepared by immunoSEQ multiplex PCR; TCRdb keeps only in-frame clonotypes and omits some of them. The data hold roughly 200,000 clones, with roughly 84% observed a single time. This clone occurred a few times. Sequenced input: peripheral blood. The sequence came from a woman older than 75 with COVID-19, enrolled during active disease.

The CDR3 DNA sequence: TGTGCCAGCAGCCAAGAGGTCAGGGGACAGCCCCAGCATTTT. Protein sequence: CASSQEVRGQPQHF. This chain joins TRBV3-1 (or the pseudogene TRBV3-2) and TRBJ1-5, with a possible D match to TRBD1 (6 bases). V dropped 0 bases and J dropped 7 bases, with 10 bases sitting between them. Germline loops: CDR1 LGHDT, CDR2 YNNKEL (reference sequence). The CDR3 has 14 residues.